These 15 T cell receptor beta chains came from one sample sequenced in a study of blood T cell repertoires in COVID-19. The method was immunoSEQ multiplex PCR; TCRdb's version includes in-frame clones alone and lacks a portion of them. This sample has 97,000 or so clones, with 92% found just once. Sequencing was done on a sample of peripheral blood. The receptors derive from a woman in her fifties or sixties with COVID-19, enrolled during active disease.

The chain carries TRBV4-2 and TRBJ2-5, with 8 bases that match TRBD2. The CDR3 totals 16 residues. Looked up from germline, CDR1 is LGHNA and CDR2 is YNFKEQ. Trimming took 2 bases from V and 0 from J; bases not matched to a gene: 5. DNA of the CDR3: TGTGCCAGCAGCCAAACCGGGACTAGAAACCAAGAGACCCAGTACTTC. Amino acids: CASSQTGTRNQETQYF.

On this clone: This same CDR3 is encoded by further DNA sequences in the sample. CDR3 in amino acids: CASSSLAGNTGELFF. CDR3 nucleotides: TGCGCCAGCAGCTCTCTAGCGGGGAACACCGGGGAGCTGTTTTTT. This chain links TRBV5-1 with TRBJ2-2; 8 positions match TRBD2. Germline V lookup: CDR1 SGHRS, CDR2 YFSETQ. J gave up 1 base and V 3 bases, and 2 bases lay outside the gene matches. This CDR3 has 15 amino acids.

The gene calls are TRBV11-2 and TRBJ2-1; 9 positions match TRBD2. The CDR3 covers 14 residues. The germline V gene has CDR1 SGHAT and CDR2 FQNNGV. The V segment lost 3 bases and the J segment 11 bases; nucleotides outside the gene matches: 8. CDR3 in DNA: TGTGCCAGCAGCTTCGCCTTAGCGGGGGAACAGCAGTTCTTC. This encodes CASSFALAGEQQFF.

This chain connects TRBV27 to TRBJ1-2, with a possible D match to TRBD1 (5 bases). V lost 4 bases to trimming and J lost 8 bases, with 23 bases between them. Germline-derived CDR1 and CDR2 are MNHEY and SMNVEV (reference sequence). The CDR3 totals 16 residues. In DNA, the CDR3 is TGTGCCAGCAGTTCCCCCCGCACTCAGGGTTGGGAAGGCTACACCTTC. Translation: CASSSPRTQGWEGYTF.

This clone turned up a few times. V usage is TRBV2 and J usage is TRBJ2-7, with 8 bases identical to TRBD2. Trimming removed 3 bases from V and 4 bases from J; junction bases left unmatched: 2. The germline CDR1 and CDR2 sequences are SNHLY and FYNNEI. This CDR3 is 13 amino acids long. This CDR3 is CASSDGGAYEQYV. In DNA, the CDR3 is TGTGCCAGCAGTGACGGGGGGGCATACGAGCAGTACGTC.

The rearrangement uses TRBV29-1 and TRBJ1-1, with TRBD1 matching over 9 bases. The junction had 7 bases not matched to a gene; V was cut back by 6 bases and J by 8 bases. There are 12 residues in the CDR3. The germline gives CDR1 SQVTM, CDR2 ANQGSEA. The DNA for the CDR3 is TGCAGCGTATTCACAGGGGGCGCGGAAGCTTTCTTT. Translation: CSVFTGGAEAFF. Combining the CDR3 with reference TRBV29-1 and TRBJ1-1 gives the whole variable domain SAVISQKPSRDICQRGTSLTIQCQVDSQVTMMFWYRQQPGQSLTLIATANQGSEATYESGFVIDKFPISRPNLTFSTLTVSNMSPEDSSIYLCSVFTGGAEAFFGQGTRLTVV.

On this clone: Mismatch with germline at one junction end may stem from a read error. This sequence joins TRBV7-9 and TRBJ1-1; D may be TRBD1 (5 bases). This CDR3 is built from 14 residues. Germline CDR1 SEHNR, CDR2 FQNEAQ (reference sequence). CDR3 loop: CASKFLGRGGGSHF. The CDR3 bases are TGTGCCAGCAAGTTTTTGGGTCGCGGGGGAGGGTCCCACTTT.

The chain employs TRBV2 and TRBJ1-2; 7 positions match TRBD1. In germline, CDR1 is SNHLY, CDR2 FYNNEI. Germline trimming cut 7 bases from V and 6 bases from J; bases unmatched to any gene: 14. The CDR3 has 15 amino acids. Written as DNA, the CDR3 is TGTGCCAGCACCTACGTCTCGCGCGACAGGGATGGCTACACCTTC. The encoded protein is CASTYVSRDRDGYTF.

The rearrangement links TRBV15 to TRBJ2-4; TRBD1 aligns across 9 bases. V dropped 0 bases and J dropped 8; count of bases not matched to a gene: 2. From germline, CDR1 is LNHNV and CDR2 YYDKDF (reference sequence). The CDR3 consists of 14 residues. CDR3 DNA: TGTGCCACCAGCAGAGAACAGGGGGCATACATTCAGTACTTC. Translation: CATSREQGAYIQYF.

The chain joins TRBV5-6 to TRBJ1-2; D is unclear. The CDR3 contains 14 residues. Per the germline V gene, CDR1 is SGHDT and CDR2 is YYEEEE. V lost 6 bases, J lost 3 bases, and 15 bases lay in between. For the CDR3, the DNA is TGTGCCAGCACTGTCACGAGGGTCGACTATGGCTACACCTTC. It translates to CASTVTRVDYGYTF.

This sequence joins TRBV6-6 and TRBJ1-6; D unresolved. The CDR3 totals 13 residues. V gave up 7 bases and J gave up 7 bases, with 11 bases separating them. Germline assignment: CDR1 MNHNY and CDR2 SVGAGI (reference sequence). CDR3 loop: CASIGDGNSPLHF. In nucleotides, the CDR3 is TGTGCCAGCATCGGGGATGGAAATTCACCCCTCCACTTT.

The sample holds one count of this clone. CDR3 amino acids: CASSINYEQYF. In nucleotides, the CDR3 is TGCGCCAGCAGCATTAACTACGAGCAGTACTTC. The rearrangement links TRBV5-1 to TRBJ2-7; D is unclear. Trimming stripped 4 bases from V and 3 bases from J, with 5 bases between. Germline values: CDR1 SGHRS, CDR2 YFSETQ. The CDR3 consists of 11 residues.

The rearrangement links TRBV27 to TRBJ2-3, with D hard to call. This CDR3 is 15 amino acids long. CDR1 and CDR2 (germline): MNHEY, SMNVEV (reference sequence). V was clipped by 1 base and J by 5 bases, with 13 bases between them. CDR3 amino acids: CASSLYPGRQDTQYF. Written as DNA, the CDR3 is TGTGCCAGCAGTTTATACCCTGGGCGCCAAGATACGCAGTATTTT.

The chain has TRBV5-1 and TRBJ2-2; D unclear. The CDR3 consists of 13 residues. Germline V gene data show CDR1 as SGHRS and CDR2 as YFSETQ. The germline V and J ends were trimmed by 4 bases and 3 bases, with 7 bases remaining between them. DNA of the CDR3: TGCGCCAGCAGCCTTCGGGACACCGGGGAGCTGTTTTTT. Protein: CASSLRDTGELFF.

The chain is built from TRBV28 and TRBJ2-2; 9 positions agree with TRBD1. The germline CDR1 and CDR2 sequences are MDHEN and SYDVKM. Trimming took 8 bases from V and 5 from J; bases not matched to a gene: 12. The CDR3 extends over 16 amino acids. This CDR3 reads CASYIPGQGGTGELFF. The CDR3 DNA is TGTGCCAGCTATATCCCGGGACAGGGAGGTACCGGGGAGCTGTTTTTT.